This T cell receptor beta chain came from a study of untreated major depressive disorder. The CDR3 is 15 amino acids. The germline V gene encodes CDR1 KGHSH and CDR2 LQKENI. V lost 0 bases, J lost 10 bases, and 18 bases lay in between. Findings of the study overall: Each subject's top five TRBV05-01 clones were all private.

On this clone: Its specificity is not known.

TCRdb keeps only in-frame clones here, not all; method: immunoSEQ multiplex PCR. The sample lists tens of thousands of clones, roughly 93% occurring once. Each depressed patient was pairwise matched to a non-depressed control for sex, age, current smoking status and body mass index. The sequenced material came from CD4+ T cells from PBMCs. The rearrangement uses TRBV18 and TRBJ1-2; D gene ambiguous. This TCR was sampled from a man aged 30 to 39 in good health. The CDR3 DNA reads TGTGCCAGCTCACCACCGGTTGAGTTTGGGATTACCTACACCTTC. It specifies CASSPPVEFGITYTF.